The 3 T cell receptor beta chains below were found in one sample sequenced in a study of cytomegalovirus exposure and HLA in healthy donors. PCR employed 60 Vbeta and 13 Jbeta primers. The method was immunoSEQ multiplex PCR; TCRdb's version includes in-frame clones alone and lacks a portion of them. The repertoire holds approximately 150,000 clones, 85% seen once, with 2.5% to 3% in the top ten. The sample was PBMCs. The receptors come from a man aged 25 to 40 in good health and CMV-seropositive.

The chain uses TRBV5-1 and TRBJ2-3, with TRBD2 matching over 12 bases. The CDR3 has 18 amino acids. Per the germline V gene, CDR1 is SGHRS and CDR2 is YFSETQ. The ends lost 0 bases at V and 3 bases at J; junction bases unmatched: 8. The CDR3 region is CASSLGLAGAASTDTQYF. CDR3 DNA sequence: TGCGCCAGCAGCTTGGGACTAGCGGGAGCCGCTAGTACAGATACGCAGTATTTT.

This chain uses TRBV5-1 with TRBJ1-5, with a tentative D call TRBD1 (5 bases). Germline CDR1 SGHRS, CDR2 YFSETQ. The CDR3 length is 15 residues. V was trimmed by 0 bases and J by 7 bases, leaving 14 bases between them. This CDR3 reads CASSLDAGVGQPQHF. Written as DNA, the CDR3 is TGCGCCAGCAGCTTGGACGCGGGGGTAGGACAGCCCCAGCATTTT.

The chain couples TRBV20-1 to TRBJ1-1; no reliable D call. This CDR3 is built from 11 residues. Per the germline V gene, CDR1 is DFQATT and CDR2 is SNEGSKA (reference sequence). Trimming cost V 0 bases and J 10 bases, with 9 bases left between them. This chain's CDR3 is CSARDPERAFF. The DNA for the CDR3 is TGCAGTGCTAGAGATCCGGAGAGAGCTTTCTTT.